These 24 T cell receptor beta chains originate from one sample sequenced in a study of blood T cell repertoires in COVID-19. TCRdb's table, derived via immunoSEQ multiplex PCR, lists solely in-frame clones and lacks some. This table holds around 100,000 clones, more than 70% found once. The sequencing input was peripheral blood. The receptors were gathered from a woman of 80 years or more in a cohort sampled during active COVID-19.

This clone was detected once. V gene TRBV5-1 combines with J gene TRBJ1-1; tentative D call: TRBD1 (5 bases). Trimming shortened V by 0 bases and J by 2 bases, and 17 bases separated the two germline ends. The CDR3 covers 17 residues. The germline CDR1 and CDR2 sequences are SGHRS and YFSETQ. CDR3 DNA sequence: TGCGCCAGCAGCTTGGCCGGGCAGGGTCTGGGAAACACTGAAGCTTTCTTT. It translates to CASSLAGQGLGNTEAFF. The full variable domain, its missing parts supplied by reference TRBV5-1 and TRBJ1-1, is KAGVTQTPRYLIKTRGQQVTLSCSPISGHRSVSWYQQTPGQGLQFLFEYFSETQRNKGNFPGRFSGRQFSNSRSEMNVSTLELGDSALYLCASSLAGQGLGNTEAFFGQGTRLTVV.

This clone was counted a few times. The chain carries TRBV4-1 and TRBJ1-2; D perhaps matches TRBD1 (6 bases). V was cut by 0 bases and J by 4 bases, with 15 bases left in between. Germline V gene lookup returns CDR1 MGHRA and CDR2 YSYEKL. This CDR3 comprises 16 residues. DNA of the CDR3: TGCGCCAGCAGCCAAGACGGCAGGGGATTGGGCTATGGCTACACCTTC. Encoded protein: CASSQDGRGLGYGYTF.

This chain connects TRBV19 to TRBJ2-3; D possibly corresponds to TRBD2 (6 bases). Germline V gene lookup returns CDR1 LNHDA and CDR2 SQIVND (reference sequence). The CDR3 sequence is 14 residues long. V lost 4 bases to trimming and J lost 4 bases, with 12 bases between them. DNA for the CDR3: TGTGCCAGTAGTAGACTAGTGGGGGCAGATACGCAGTATTTT. It is translated as CASSRLVGADTQYF.

The V gene is TRBV18, the J gene TRBJ1-4; D might be TRBD1 (5 bases). Deletions cut 2 bases from V and 7 bases from J, with 14 bases between. Looked up from germline, CDR1 is KGHSH and CDR2 is LQKENI. This CDR3 is built from 15 residues. CDR3 region: CASSPGSTRGEKLFF. The CDR3 nucleotides are TGTGCCAGCTCACCAGGTTCAACAAGGGGTGAAAAACTGTTTTTT.

This clone occurred once. V is TRBV27 and J is TRBJ1-2; D may be TRBD1 (6 bases). Germline CDR1 reads MNHEY; CDR2 reads SMNVEV (reference sequence). The V gene lost 8 bases and the J gene lost 4 bases, with 20 bases spanning the gap. The CDR3 is made up of 15 amino acids. The CDR3 loop is CASGPLPGAGYGYTF. For the CDR3, the DNA is TGTGCCAGCGGACCTCTTCCAGGGGCGGGCTATGGCTACACCTTC.

The chain uses TRBV30 and TRBJ2-1; 9 bases are shared with TRBD1. The germline CDR1 and CDR2 sequences are GTSNPN and SVGIG (reference sequence). V was pared by 1 base and J by 8 bases, with 9 bases of the junction left unmatched. The CDR3 has 15 residues. CDR3 nucleotide sequence: TGTGCCTGGAGTGGGGACAGGGAGTCTATTTATGAGCAGTTCTTC. It yields the protein CAWSGDRESIYEQFF.

This sequence joins TRBV7-2 and TRBJ2-3, with D perhaps matching TRBD1 (5 bases). This CDR3 comprises 13 residues. Trimming took off 1 base at V and 4 bases at J, with 6 bases between the two ends. The germline gives CDR1 SGHTA, CDR2 FQGNSA. The CDR3, as DNA: TGTGCCAGCAGCTTAGTAGGGGCAGATACGCAGTATTTT. It encodes CASSLVGADTQYF.

The chain carries TRBV6-5 and TRBJ1-2; 7 nucleotides align to TRBD1. J was trimmed by 4 bases and V by 4 bases; bases with no gene match: 6. This CDR3 has 14 amino acids. CDR1 MNHEY and CDR2 SVGAGI come from the germline V gene. This CDR3 reads CASSSGQTIYGYTF. CDR3 nucleotide sequence: TGTGCCAGCAGTTCGGGACAGACCATCTATGGCTACACCTTC.

The chain has TRBV7-9 and TRBJ2-5; a possible D gene is TRBD2 (6 bases). The length of the CDR3 is 14 residues. Germline lookup yields CDR1 SEHNR and CDR2 FQNEAQ (reference sequence). The V end was cut by 5 bases, the J end by 2 bases, with 12 bases between. DNA of the CDR3: TGTGCCAGCAGCCCCCTGGGGGGACAAGAGACCCAGTACTTC. It codes for CASSPLGGQETQYF.

The rearrangement links TRBV5-1 to TRBJ2-7; TRBD1 matches at 7 bases. Germline V gene lookup returns CDR1 SGHRS and CDR2 YFSETQ. The CDR3 contains 15 residues. After removal of 2 bases from V and 5 bases from J, the junction contained 10 bases not matched to a gene. DNA of the CDR3: TGCGCCAGCAGCTTTTTAGGCCAGGGGGTCCACGAGCAGTACTTC. Translated, it gives CASSFLGQGVHEQYF.

The V call is TRBV28, the J call TRBJ1-4, with 9 bases identical to TRBD1. Germline V CDR1 and CDR2: MDHEN, SYDVKM. This CDR3 contains 13 residues. Trimming took 4 bases from V and 8 from J; bases not matched to a gene: 2. Here the CDR3 reads CASSYGTGEKLFF. Written as DNA, the CDR3 is TGTGCCAGCAGTTATGGGACAGGGGAAAAACTGTTTTTT.

V gene TRBV2 combines with J gene TRBJ2-1; TRBD2 matches at 9 bases. Germline V CDR1 and CDR2: SNHLY, FYNNEI. This CDR3 spans 12 amino acids. The ends lost 5 bases at V and 9 bases at J; junction bases unmatched: 2. CDR3 sequence: CASSPTSGEQFF. The CDR3, as DNA: TGTGCCAGCAGTCCGACTAGCGGTGAGCAGTTCTTC. The full variable domain, rest sourced from reference TRBV2 and TRBJ2-1, is EPEVTQTPSHQVTQMGQEVILRCVPISNHLYFYWYRQILGQKVEFLVSFYNNEISEKSEIFDDQFSVERPDGSNFTLKIRSTKLEDSAMYFCASSPTSGEQFFGPGTRLTVL.

The rearrangement links TRBV21-1 to TRBJ2-3; the table's TRBD2 call for D was not verified on the DNA. TRBV21-1 is given as a pseudogene. The CDR3 totals 16 residues. CDR3 sequence (DNA): TGTGCCAGCAGCAGGACTAGCGGGGGGGGAACAGATACGCAGTATTTT. The encoded protein is CASSRTSGGGTDTQYF.

V and J are TRBV7-3 and TRBJ2-1; the D gene is possibly TRBD1 (5 bases). This CDR3 region has 13 residues. V dropped 2 bases and J dropped 8 bases, with 10 bases sitting between them. Germline CDR1 SGHTA, CDR2 FQGTGA. The CDR3 coding sequence is TGTGCCAGCAGCTTATCGACAGACGATGAGCAGTTCTTC. Amino acids: CASSLSTDDEQFF.

In its sample, this clone was seen once. The chain carries TRBV10-1 and TRBJ2-3; TRBD2 aligns across 14 bases. CDR3 length: 17 residues. V shed 1 base and J 6 bases; nucleotides not matched to a gene: 6. CDR1 and CDR2 (germline): WNHNN, SYGVQD (reference sequence). In DNA, the CDR3 is TGCGCCAGCAGTGAGTGGGGACTAGCGGGGGCCCCTGATACGCAGTATTTT. This gives the protein CASSEWGLAGAPDTQYF.

The chain is built from TRBV19 and TRBJ2-7; 14 bases align to TRBD2. The length of the CDR3 is 18 residues. V gave up 6 bases and J gave up 2 bases; unmatched junction bases: 12. Germline values: CDR1 LNHDA, CDR2 SQIVND (reference sequence). Here the CDR3 DNA reads TGTGCCAGTAGACAGGCTGGACTAGCGGGAGGCCCGCCCTACGAGCAGTACTTC. This codes for CASRQAGLAGGPPYEQYF.

CDR3 region: CASSPGQGNTIYF. The CDR3 DNA follows: TGTGCCAGCTCCCCGGGACAGGGAAACACCATATATTTT. The chain uses TRBV18 and TRBJ1-3; 7 nucleotides match TRBD1. CDR3 length: 13 residues. Germline CDR1 and CDR2: KGHSH and LQKENI. Germline trimming cut 6 bases from V and 4 bases from J; bases unmatched to any gene: 3.

This rearrangement joins TRBV6-2 or TRBV6-3 to TRBJ1-2, with D possibly being TRBD1 (6 bases). This CDR3 is built from 19 residues. V was clipped by 0 bases and J by 0 bases, with 20 bases between them. Germline values: CDR1 MNHEY, CDR2 SVGEGT. The CDR3 sequence is CASSYSRGSAAPPNYGYTF. The CDR3 nucleotides read TGTGCCAGCAGTTACTCGAGGGGGTCAGCCGCGCCCCCTAACTATGGCTACACCTTC.

The chain couples TRBV6-5 to TRBJ2-5; possibly TRBD1 for D (5 bases). This CDR3 contains 14 residues. CDR1 MNHEY and CDR2 SVGAGI come from the germline V gene. Trimming removed 8 bases at V and 9 bases at J, with 22 bases between. CDR3: CASSTGARALAQYF. CDR3 nucleotide sequence: TGTGCCAGCTCCACAGGCGCCCGGGCTCTGGCCCAGTACTTC.

This chain joins TRBV28 and TRBJ2-1; 7 nucleotides align to TRBD1. This CDR3 contains 15 residues. The germline V gene has CDR1 MDHEN and CDR2 SYDVKM. The ends lost 8 bases at V and 2 bases at J; junction bases unmatched: 9. Here the CDR3 DNA reads TGTGCCAGCGGAAGGGGGCAGATGGCCTACAATGAGCAGTTCTTC. This gives the protein CASGRGQMAYNEQFF.

This clone was counted a single time. The chain carries TRBV28 and TRBJ2-3; 12 bases line up with TRBD2. With V trimmed by 1 base and J by 0 bases, 2 bases remained unmatched. This CDR3 contains 17 residues. Germline CDR1 MDHEN, CDR2 SYDVKM. For the CDR3, the DNA is TGTGCCAGCAGTTTATTTCTAGCGGGAGGGAGCACAGATACGCAGTATTTT. It is translated as CASSLFLAGGSTDTQYF.

The chain uses TRBV27 and TRBJ1-1; D may be TRBD1 (6 bases). This CDR3 comprises 14 residues. V was trimmed by 4 bases and J by 1 base, leaving 10 bases between them. Germline CDR1 is MNHEY and CDR2 is SMNVEV (reference sequence). The CDR3 is CASSSAQGNTEAFF. The CDR3 coding sequence is TGTGCCAGCAGTTCCGCACAGGGGAACACTGAAGCTTTCTTT.

The rearrangement links TRBV19 to TRBJ2-7; 8 positions agree with TRBD1. The CDR3 runs to 16 residues. J was trimmed by 7 bases and V by 4 bases; bases with no gene match: 15. The V gene's germline CDR1 is LNHDA and CDR2 SQIVND (reference sequence). The CDR3 is CASSTPDRATRGEQYF. The CDR3 DNA follows: TGTGCCAGTAGTACCCCGGACAGGGCCACAAGGGGAGAGCAGTACTTC. Full variable domain (outside the CDR3, taken from reference TRBV19 and TRBJ2-7): DGGITQSPKYLFRKEGQNVTLSCEQNLNHDAMYWYRQDPGQGLRLIYYSQIVNDFQKGDIAEGYSVSREKKESFPLTVTSAQKNPTAFYLCASSTPDRATRGEQYFGPGTRLTVT.

The rearrangement uses TRBV5-1 and TRBJ2-7, with TRBD1 identical over 10 bases. The germline V gene has CDR1 SGHRS and CDR2 YFSETQ. This CDR3 has 16 amino acids. The junction had 5 bases not matched to a gene; V was cut back by 0 bases and J by 2 bases. CDR3 in DNA: TGCGCCAGCAGCTTGGTTGGGACAGGGGCTCCCTACGAGCAGTACTTC. It codes for CASSLVGTGAPYEQYF.